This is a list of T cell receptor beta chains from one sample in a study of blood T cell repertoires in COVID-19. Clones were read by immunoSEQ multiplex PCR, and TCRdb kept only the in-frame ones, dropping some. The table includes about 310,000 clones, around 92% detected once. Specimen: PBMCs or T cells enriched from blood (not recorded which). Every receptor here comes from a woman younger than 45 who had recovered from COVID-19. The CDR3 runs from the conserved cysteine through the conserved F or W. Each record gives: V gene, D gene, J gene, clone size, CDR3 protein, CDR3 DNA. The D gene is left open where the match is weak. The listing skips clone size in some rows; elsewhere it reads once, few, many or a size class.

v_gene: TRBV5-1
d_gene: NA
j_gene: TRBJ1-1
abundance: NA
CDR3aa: CASSLLGGTEAFF
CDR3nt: TGCGCCAGCAGCTTGTTGGGGGGCACTGAAGCTTTCTTT

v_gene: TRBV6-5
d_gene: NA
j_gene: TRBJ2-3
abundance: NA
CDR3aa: CASQRVTQYF
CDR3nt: TGTGCCAGCCAGCGGGTTACGCAGTATTTT

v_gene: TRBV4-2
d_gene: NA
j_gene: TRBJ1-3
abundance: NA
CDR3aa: CASSQPGGSGNTIYF
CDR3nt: TGTGCCAGCAGCCAGCCCGGGGGGTCTGGAAACACCATATATTTT

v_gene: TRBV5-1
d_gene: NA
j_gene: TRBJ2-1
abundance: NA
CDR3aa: CASSLDISEQFF
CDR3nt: TGCGCCAGCAGCTTGGACATCAGTGAGCAGTTCTTC

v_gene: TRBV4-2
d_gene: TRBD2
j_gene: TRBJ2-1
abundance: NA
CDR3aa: CASTYELAGVHNEQFF
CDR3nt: TGTGCCAGCACCTACGAACTAGCGGGAGTTCACAATGAGCAGTTCTTC

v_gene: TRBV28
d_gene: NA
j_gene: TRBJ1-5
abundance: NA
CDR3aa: CASSLFRTRGGNQPQHF
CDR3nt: TGTGCCAGCAGTTTATTCCGGACGCGCGGGGGCAATCAGCCCCAGCATTTT

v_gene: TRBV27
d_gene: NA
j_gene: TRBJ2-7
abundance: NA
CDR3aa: CASSLSWGGSVPVPYEQYF
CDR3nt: TGTGCCAGCAGTTTATCCTGGGGGGGCTCGGTACCTGTTCCGTACGAGCAGTACTTC

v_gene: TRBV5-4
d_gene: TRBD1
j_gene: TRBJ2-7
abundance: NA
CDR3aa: CASSSWGTGVYEQYF
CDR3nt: TGTGCCAGCAGCTCGTGGGGGACAGGGGTCTACGAGCAGTACTTC

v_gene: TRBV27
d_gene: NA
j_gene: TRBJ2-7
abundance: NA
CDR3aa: CASSSSYEQYF
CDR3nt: TGTGCCAGCAGTTCTTCCTACGAGCAGTACTTC

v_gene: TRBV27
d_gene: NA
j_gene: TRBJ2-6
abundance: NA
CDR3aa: CASSLWGPGANVLTF
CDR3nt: TGTGCCAGCAGTTTATGGGGGCCTGGGGCCAACGTCCTGACTTTC

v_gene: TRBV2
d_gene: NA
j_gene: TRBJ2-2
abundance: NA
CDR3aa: CASSVNSGLNTGELFF
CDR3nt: TGTGCCAGCAGTGTTAACAGCGGGTTGAACACCGGGGAGCTGTTTTTT

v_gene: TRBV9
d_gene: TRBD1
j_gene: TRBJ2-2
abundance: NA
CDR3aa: CASSAPGTGGSGELFF
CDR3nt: TGTGCCAGCAGCGCCCCCGGGACAGGGGGTTCCGGGGAGCTGTTTTTT

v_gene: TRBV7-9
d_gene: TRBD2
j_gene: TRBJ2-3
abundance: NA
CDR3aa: CASSSLAGAADTQYF
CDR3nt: TGTGCCAGCAGCTCCCTAGCGGGAGCGGCAGATACGCAGTATTTT

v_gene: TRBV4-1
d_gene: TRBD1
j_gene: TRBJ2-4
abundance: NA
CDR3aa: CASSQGPGQGESKNIQYF
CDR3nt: TGCGCCAGCAGCCAAGGCCCAGGACAGGGCGAATCCAAAAACATTCAGTACTTC

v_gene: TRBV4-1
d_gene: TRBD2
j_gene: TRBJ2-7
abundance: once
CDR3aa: CASSQPGLAGGTSYEQYF
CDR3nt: TGCGCCAGCAGCCAACCGGGACTAGCGGGAGGGACCTCCTACGAGCAGTACTTC

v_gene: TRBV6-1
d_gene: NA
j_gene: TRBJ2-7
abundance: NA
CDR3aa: CASSEGQDGQYF
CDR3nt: TGTGCCAGCAGTGAAGGACAAGACGGGCAGTACTTC

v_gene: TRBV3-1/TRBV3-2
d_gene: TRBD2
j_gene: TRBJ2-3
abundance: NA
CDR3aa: CASSQVLAENTDTQYF
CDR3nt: TGTGCCAGCAGCCAAGTACTAGCGGAGAACACAGATACGCAGTATTTT

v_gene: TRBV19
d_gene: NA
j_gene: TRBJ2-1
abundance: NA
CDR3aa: CASSLGSLQFF
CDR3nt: TGTGCCAGTAGTCTGGGCAGCTTACAGTTCTTC

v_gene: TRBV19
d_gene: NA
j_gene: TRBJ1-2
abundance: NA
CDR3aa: CASSPEGAGPYGYTF
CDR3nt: TGTGCCAGTAGTCCCGAAGGTGCAGGTCCCTATGGCTACACCTTC

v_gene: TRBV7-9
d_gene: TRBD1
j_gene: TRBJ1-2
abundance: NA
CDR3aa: CASSPDRGKQYGYTF
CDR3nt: TGTGCCAGCAGCCCGGACAGGGGGAAGCAATATGGCTACACCTTC

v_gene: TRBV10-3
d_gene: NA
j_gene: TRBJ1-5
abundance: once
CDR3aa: CAISAQGSNQPQHF
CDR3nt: TGTGCCATCAGTGCGCAGGGTAGCAATCAGCCCCAGCATTTT

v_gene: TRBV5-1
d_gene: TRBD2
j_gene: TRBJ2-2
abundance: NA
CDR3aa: CASSSLPTSGTNTGELFF
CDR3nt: TGCGCCAGCAGCTCGTTGCCTACTAGCGGTACGAACACCGGGGAGCTGTTTTTT

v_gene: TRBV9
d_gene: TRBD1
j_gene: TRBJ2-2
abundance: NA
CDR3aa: CASSYRPGGSVTGELFF
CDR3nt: TGTGCCAGCAGCTACCGGCCAGGGGGCTCGGTCACCGGGGAGCTGTTTTTT

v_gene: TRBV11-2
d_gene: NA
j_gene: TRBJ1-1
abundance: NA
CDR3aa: CASSLGQGEAFF
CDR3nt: TGTGCCAGCAGCTTAGGGCAGGGGGAAGCTTTCTTT

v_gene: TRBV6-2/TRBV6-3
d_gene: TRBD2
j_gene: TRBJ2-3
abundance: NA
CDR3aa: CASSALMGLAGWDTQYF
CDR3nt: TGTGCCAGCAGTGCCCTTATGGGACTAGCGGGATGGGATACGCAGTATTTT

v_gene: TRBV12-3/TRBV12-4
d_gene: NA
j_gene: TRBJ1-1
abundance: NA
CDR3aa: CASSWEAEAFF
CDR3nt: TGTGCCAGCAGCTGGGAGGCTGAAGCTTTCTTT

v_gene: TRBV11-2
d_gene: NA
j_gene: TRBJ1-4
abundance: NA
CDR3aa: CASSNVGPDEKLFF
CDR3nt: TGTGCCAGCAGCAACGTGGGCCCCGATGAAAAACTGTTTTTT

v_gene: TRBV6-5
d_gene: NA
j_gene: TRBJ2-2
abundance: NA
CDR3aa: CASSYSKFPDTGELFF
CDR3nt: TGTGCCAGCAGTTACTCGAAGTTCCCAGACACCGGGGAGCTGTTTTTT

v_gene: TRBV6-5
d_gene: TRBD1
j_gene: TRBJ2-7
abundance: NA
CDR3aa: CASSYPKDRAHEQYF
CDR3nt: TGTGCCAGCAGTTACCCCAAAGACAGGGCGCACGAGCAGTACTTC

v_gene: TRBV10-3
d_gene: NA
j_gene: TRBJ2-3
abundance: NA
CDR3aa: CATRFGAASTDTQYF
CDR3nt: TGTGCCACCCGGTTTGGAGCGGCCAGCACAGATACGCAGTATTTT

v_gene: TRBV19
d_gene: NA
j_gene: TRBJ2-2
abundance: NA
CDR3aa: CASSIQGNTGELFF
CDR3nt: TGTGCCAGTAGTATACAGGGGAACACCGGGGAGCTGTTTTTT

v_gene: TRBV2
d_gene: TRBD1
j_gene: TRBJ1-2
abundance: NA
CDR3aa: CASRGHGDRPNYGYTF
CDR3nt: TGTGCCAGCAGAGGCCACGGGGACAGACCGAACTATGGCTACACCTTC

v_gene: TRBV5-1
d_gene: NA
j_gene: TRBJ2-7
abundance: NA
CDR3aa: CASSFGPQVYEQYF
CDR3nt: TGCGCCAGCAGCTTTGGCCCCCAGGTGTACGAGCAGTACTTC

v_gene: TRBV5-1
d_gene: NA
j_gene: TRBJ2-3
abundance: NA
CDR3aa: CASSLTAGSFTDTQYF
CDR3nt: TGCGCCAGCAGCTTGACGGCAGGGTCCTTCACAGATACGCAGTATTTT

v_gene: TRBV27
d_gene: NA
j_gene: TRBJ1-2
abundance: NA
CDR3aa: CASRPGEGYGYTF
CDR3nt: TGTGCCAGCAGACCAGGGGAGGGCTATGGCTACACCTTC

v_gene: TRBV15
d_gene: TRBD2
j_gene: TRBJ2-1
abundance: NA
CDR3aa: CATSSWGLADNEQFF
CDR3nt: TGTGCCACCAGCAGCTGGGGACTAGCGGACAATGAGCAGTTCTTC

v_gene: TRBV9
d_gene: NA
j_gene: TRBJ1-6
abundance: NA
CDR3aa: CASSVGGSSPLHF
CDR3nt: TGTGCCAGCAGCGTAGGAGGGTCTTCACCCCTCCACTTT

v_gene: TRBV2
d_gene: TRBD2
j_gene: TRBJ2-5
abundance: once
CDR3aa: CASRAGRARETQYF
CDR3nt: TGTGCCAGCAGGGCAGGGAGGGCCCGAGAGACCCAGTACTTC

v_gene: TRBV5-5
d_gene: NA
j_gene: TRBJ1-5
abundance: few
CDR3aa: CASSLEPDQPQHF
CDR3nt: TGTGCCAGCAGCTTGGAGCCGGATCAGCCCCAGCATTTT

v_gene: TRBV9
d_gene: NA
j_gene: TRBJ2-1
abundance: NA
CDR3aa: CASSGQAHPNNEQFF
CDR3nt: TGTGCCAGCAGCGGACAGGCGCACCCTAACAATGAGCAGTTCTTC

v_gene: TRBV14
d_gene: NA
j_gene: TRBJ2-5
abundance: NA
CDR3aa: CASSQGAWETQYF
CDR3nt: TGTGCCAGCAGCCAGGGGGCGTGGGAGACCCAGTACTTC

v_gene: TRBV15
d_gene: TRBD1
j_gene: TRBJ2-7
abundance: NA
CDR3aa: CATSRERTGVYEQYF
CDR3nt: TGTGCCACCAGCAGAGAACGGACAGGTGTCTACGAGCAGTACTTC

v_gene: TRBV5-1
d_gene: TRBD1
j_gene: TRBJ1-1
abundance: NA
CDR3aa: CASSLGQGADGTEAFF
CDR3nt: TGCGCCAGCAGCTTAGGACAGGGGGCTGATGGCACTGAAGCTTTCTTT

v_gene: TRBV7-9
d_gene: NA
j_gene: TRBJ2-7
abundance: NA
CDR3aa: CASSSRGNPSYEQYF
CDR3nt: TGTGCCAGCAGCTCCAGGGGTAACCCTTCCTACGAGCAGTACTTC

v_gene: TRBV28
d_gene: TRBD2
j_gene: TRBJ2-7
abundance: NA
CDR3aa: CASSPPSGVYEQYF
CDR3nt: TGTGCCAGCAGCCCGCCTAGCGGGGTATACGAGCAGTACTTC

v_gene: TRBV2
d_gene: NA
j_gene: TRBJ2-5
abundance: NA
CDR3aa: CATSGDQETQYF
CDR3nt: TGTGCCACTTCGGGGGACCAAGAGACCCAGTACTTC

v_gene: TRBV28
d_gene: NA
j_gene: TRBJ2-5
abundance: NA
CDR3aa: CASSIRLDEETQYF
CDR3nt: TGTGCCAGCAGTATCCGACTAGACGAAGAGACCCAGTACTTC

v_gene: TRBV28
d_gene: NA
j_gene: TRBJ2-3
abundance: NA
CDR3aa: CASSPGGWVDTQYF
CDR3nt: TGTGCCAGCAGTCCAGGGGGGTGGGTAGATACGCAGTATTTT

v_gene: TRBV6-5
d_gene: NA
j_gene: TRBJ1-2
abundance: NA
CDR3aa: CASRTGSLYGYTF
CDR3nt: TGTGCCAGCAGGACAGGAAGCCTCTATGGCTACACCTTC

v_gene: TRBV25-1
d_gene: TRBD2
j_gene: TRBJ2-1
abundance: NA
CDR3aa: CASSEWVWGLATGEQFF
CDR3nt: TGTGCCAGCAGTGAATGGGTCTGGGGACTAGCGACCGGTGAGCAGTTCTTC

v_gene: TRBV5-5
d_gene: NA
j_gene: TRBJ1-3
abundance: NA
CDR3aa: CASSQDYFTENPGNTIYF
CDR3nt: TGTGCCAGCAGCCAAGACTACTTTACGGAGAACCCTGGAAACACCATATATTTT

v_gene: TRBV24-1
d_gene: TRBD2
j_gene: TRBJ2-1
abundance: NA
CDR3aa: CATSDPRGYNEQFF
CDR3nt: TGTGCCACCAGTGACCCGCGGGGGTACAATGAGCAGTTCTTC

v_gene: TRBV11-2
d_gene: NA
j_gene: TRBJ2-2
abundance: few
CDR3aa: CASSLLNSYTGELFF
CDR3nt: TGTGCCAGCAGCTTATTGAACAGTTACACCGGGGAGCTGTTTTTT

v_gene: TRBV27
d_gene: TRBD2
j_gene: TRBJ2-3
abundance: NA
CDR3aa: CASSPRTWTSPDTQYF
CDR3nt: TGTGCCAGCAGTCCCCGAACCTGGACTAGCCCAGATACGCAGTATTTT

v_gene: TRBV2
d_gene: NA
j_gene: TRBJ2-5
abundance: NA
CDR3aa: CASEGLHQQETQYF
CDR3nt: TGTGCCAGCGAGGGACTCCACCAACAAGAGACCCAGTACTTC

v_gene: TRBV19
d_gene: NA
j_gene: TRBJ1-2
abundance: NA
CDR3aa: CASMGGFWLSGPNYGYTF
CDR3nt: TGTGCCAGTATGGGTGGTTTTTGGCTGTCAGGGCCCAACTATGGCTACACCTTC

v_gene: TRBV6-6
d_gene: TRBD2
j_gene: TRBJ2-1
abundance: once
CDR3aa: CASTRTGTISYNEQFF
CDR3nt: TGTGCCAGCACAAGAACCGGGACTATCTCCTACAATGAGCAGTTCTTC

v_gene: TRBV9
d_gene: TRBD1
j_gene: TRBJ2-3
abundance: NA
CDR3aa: CASSVRTGGRDTQYF
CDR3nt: TGTGCCAGCAGCGTCCGGACAGGGGGCAGAGATACGCAGTATTTT

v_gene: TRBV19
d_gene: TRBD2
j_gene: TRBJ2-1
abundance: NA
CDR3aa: CASSASGTSGRYNEQFF
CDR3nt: TGTGCCAGTAGTGCCTCCGGGACTAGCGGGAGGTACAATGAGCAGTTCTTC